These 22 T cell receptor beta chains share one sample of origin, sequenced in a study of technical replicates of blood from a few donors. Generated by immunoSEQ multiplex PCR, the TCRdb table keeps only in-frame clones and is missing some. The top ten hold around 4.1% of the sample, which has over 30,000 clones, just over 90% seen once. The sequencing sample was made of PBMCs. Source of these receptors: a human donor in good health. Some clones in this sample may be carry-over from other donors' samples.

The chain employs TRBV6-5 and TRBJ2-3; maybe TRBD2 (5 bases). CDR1 MNHEY and CDR2 SVGAGI come from the germline V gene. V lost 5 bases and J lost 1, with 10 bases in between. There are 14 residues in the CDR3. CDR3 residues: CASSLALGTDTQYF. CDR3 nucleotides: TGTGCCAGCAGTCTAGCATTGGGCACAGATACGCAGTATTTT.

The chain carries TRBV30 and TRBJ2-7; TRBD2 is a possible D gene (6 bases). The V gene's germline CDR1 is GTSNPN and CDR2 SVGIG (reference sequence). Deletions cut 3 bases from V and 1 base from J, with 13 bases between. This CDR3 comprises 14 residues. CDR3 DNA sequence: TGTGCCTGGAGGCGACTAGGTGGGTCCTACGAGCAGTACTTC. It specifies CAWRRLGGSYEQYF.

CDR3 in amino acids: CASQPKTGSNQPQHF. For the CDR3, the DNA is TGTGCCAGCCAACCGAAGACAGGGAGCAATCAGCCCCAGCATTTT. V usage is TRBV19 and J usage is TRBJ1-5, with 7 bases that match TRBD1. The CDR3 extends over 15 amino acids. The V and J ends lost 9 bases and 1 base, in that order; junction bases with no gene match: 9. The germline V gene encodes CDR1 LNHDA and CDR2 SQIVND (reference sequence). The whole variable domain, filled in from reference TRBV19 and TRBJ1-5, reads DGGITQSPKYLFRKEGQNVTLSCEQNLNHDAMYWYRQDPGQGLRLIYYSQIVNDFQKGDIAEGYSVSREKKESFPLTVTSAQKNPTAFYLCASQPKTGSNQPQHFGDGTRLSIL.

The chain couples TRBV4-2 to TRBJ2-1, with 13 positions matching TRBD2. Trimming took 4 bases from V and 6 from J; bases not matched to a gene: 3. Germline V CDR1 and CDR2: LGHNA, YNFKEQ. The CDR3 is 15 residues long. CDR3 amino acids: CASSPGTSGTNEQFF. The CDR3 DNA reads as TGTGCCAGCAGCCCTGGGACTAGCGGGACCAATGAGCAGTTCTTC.

The CDR3 protein is CASSGYGQSNQPQHF. The CDR3 nucleotides are TGTGCCAGCAGTGGCTACGGACAGAGCAATCAGCCCCAGCATTTT. J is TRBJ1-5 and V is TRBV6-1; tentative D call: TRBD1 (6 bases). Trimming shortened V by 4 bases and J by 1 base, and 11 bases separated the two germline ends. The germline gives CDR1 MNHNS, CDR2 SASEGT. This CDR3 has 15 amino acids.

By frequency in the sample, this clone is large. The chain couples TRBV19 to TRBJ2-5; a possible D gene is TRBD2 (7 bases). The CDR3 loop spans 14 amino acids. The V end lost 3 bases, the J end lost 3 bases, and 11 bases lay between the germline ends. Germline CDR1 reads LNHDA; CDR2 reads SQIVND (reference sequence). The CDR3 reads CASSMGAGEETQYF. DNA of the CDR3: TGTGCCAGTAGTATGGGGGCGGGGGAAGAGACCCAGTACTTC. Filled out from reference TRBV19 and TRBJ2-5, the complete variable domain reads DGGITQSPKYLFRKEGQNVTLSCEQNLNHDAMYWYRQDPGQGLRLIYYSQIVNDFQKGDIAEGYSVSREKKESFPLTVTSAQKNPTAFYLCASSMGAGEETQYFGPGTRLLVL.

The sample holds one count of this clone. The rearrangement uses TRBV5-1 and TRBJ2-7; 9 bases align to TRBD1. CDR3 length: 14 amino acids. With V trimmed by 0 bases and J by 7 bases, 5 bases remained unmatched. The V gene's germline CDR1 is SGHRS and CDR2 YFSETQ. The CDR3 region is CASSLEQGASEQYF. The CDR3 DNA follows: TGCGCCAGCAGCTTGGAACAGGGGGCAAGTGAGCAGTACTTC.

V gene TRBV5-8 combines with J gene TRBJ1-5; TRBD1 agrees at 7 bases. This CDR3 has 14 residues. The V gene end was trimmed by 4 bases and the J gene end by 7 bases; junction bases not matched to a gene: 8. Germline lookup yields CDR1 SGHTS and CDR2 YDEGEE. The CDR3, as DNA: TGTGCCAGCAGCAAGGGACAGTCGAAACAGCCCCAGCATTTT. This translates into CASSKGQSKQPQHF.

The V call is TRBV7-9, the J call TRBJ2-7; 11 bases align to TRBD1. V shed 1 base, J shed 2 bases, and the junction held 1 base outside the gene matches. CDR3 size: 15 residues. The germline V gene has CDR1 SEHNR and CDR2 FQNEAQ (reference sequence). The CDR3 spells CASSLEGQGAYEQYF. CDR3 bases: TGTGCCAGCAGCTTAGAGGGACAGGGGGCCTACGAGCAGTACTTC.

This clone was observed once. The rearrangement joins TRBV6-1 to TRBJ2-1; a possible D gene is TRBD1 (5 bases). Germline CDR1 is MNHNS and CDR2 is SASEGT. The CDR3 spans 11 residues. The V gene lost 10 bases and the J gene lost 4 bases, with 8 bases spanning the gap. The CDR3 DNA is TGTGCCACAAGGGGTTACAATGAGCAGTTCTTC. It translates to CATRGYNEQFF.

This sequence joins TRBV27 and TRBJ1-5, with D uncertain. The CDR3 is 15 residues long. Germline CDR1 reads MNHEY; CDR2 reads SMNVEV (reference sequence). V gave up 1 base and J gave up 0 bases, with 7 bases separating them. In DNA form, the CDR3 reads TGTGCCAGCAGTTTATACGCGAATAGCAATCAGCCCCAGCATTTT. It is translated as CASSLYANSNQPQHF.

J is TRBJ2-5 and V is TRBV7-3, with 7 bases matching TRBD2. Germline values: CDR1 SGHTA, CDR2 FQGTGA. The CDR3 is 16 residues long. The J segment lost 1 base and the V segment lost 2 bases, leaving 7 bases of the junction unmatched. The CDR3 spells CASSLVGRGTQETQYF. As DNA, the CDR3 is TGTGCCAGCAGCTTAGTTGGGCGGGGGACCCAAGAGACCCAGTACTTC.

DNA for the CDR3: TGTGCCAGCAGCCGCGAGGGACTAAGCGTGCAGTACTTC. It translates to CASSREGLSVQYF. The rearrangement uses TRBV7-2 and TRBJ2-7; TRBD2 matches 7 bases. CDR3 length: 13 amino acids. The germline CDR1 and CDR2 sequences are SGHTA and FQGNSA. V shed 5 bases, J shed 9 bases, and the junction held 10 bases outside the gene matches.

The chain combines TRBV6-6 with TRBJ2-1; 8 nucleotides agree with TRBD2. The CDR3 loop spans 14 amino acids. Germline V lookup: CDR1 MNHNY, CDR2 SVGAGI (reference sequence). V shed 9 bases, J shed 6 bases, and the junction held 10 bases outside the gene matches. CDR3 protein: CASLGAGGGNEQFF. DNA for the CDR3: TGTGCCAGTCTCGGGGCGGGGGGCGGCAATGAGCAGTTCTTC.

This rearrangement joins TRBV6-9 to TRBJ1-5; 9 bases are shared with TRBD1. In germline, CDR1 is MNHGY, CDR2 SVAAGI. The V segment lost 2 bases and the J segment 2 bases; nucleotides outside the gene matches: 4. This CDR3 has 16 amino acids. The CDR3 sequence: CASSYGDRDGNQPQHF. The CDR3 DNA follows: TGTGCCAGCAGTTATGGGGACAGGGATGGCAATCAGCCCCAGCATTTT.

J is TRBJ2-5 and V is TRBV6-5; the match to TRBD1 covers 7 bases. V trimming: 5 bases; J trimming: 3 bases; junction bases outside the gene matches: 3. Germline CDR1 reads MNHEY; CDR2 reads SVGAGI. This CDR3 contains 13 residues. CDR3 bases: TGTGCCAGCAGTCGACAGGGTAAAGAGACCCAGTACTTC. Translated: CASSRQGKETQYF.

This chain joins TRBV18 and TRBJ2-3; TRBD2 agrees at 11 bases. Per the germline V gene, CDR1 is KGHSH and CDR2 is LQKENI. Trimming removed 8 bases from V and 5 bases from J; junction bases left unmatched: 12. The CDR3 totals 16 residues. The CDR3 is CASTWAGTSGGDTQYF. The CDR3 coding sequence is TGTGCCAGCACCTGGGCCGGGACTAGCGGTGGAGATACGCAGTATTTT.

The chain has TRBV5-1 and TRBJ1-1; TRBD1 aligns across 7 bases. This CDR3 has 14 amino acids. Germline CDR1 reads SGHRS; CDR2 reads YFSETQ. V lost 2 bases to trimming and J lost 3 bases; unmatched junction nucleotides: 4. The CDR3 loop is CASSLFRGDTEAFF. Here the CDR3 DNA reads TGCGCCAGCAGCTTATTCAGGGGGGACACTGAAGCTTTCTTT.

The J gene is TRBJ2-5, the V gene TRBV5-1, with a weak D call TRBD1 (6 bases). V shed 1 base and J shed 5 bases, with 15 bases lying between them. CDR1 and CDR2 (germline): SGHRS, YFSETQ. The CDR3 is 15 residues long. The CDR3 sequence: CASSLQSGAVETQYF. The CDR3 coding sequence is TGCGCCAGCAGCTTGCAATCAGGGGCAGTGGAGACCCAGTACTTC.

V usage is TRBV27 and J usage is TRBJ2-2; D uncertain. CDR1 is MNHEY, CDR2 SMNVEV, per germline (reference sequence). The CDR3 runs 12 residues. V was clipped by 3 bases and J by 5 bases, with 4 bases between them. In DNA, the CDR3 is TGTGCCAGCAGTTTTCATACCGGGGAGCTGTTTTTT. The encoded protein is CASSFHTGELFF.

This clone was detected once. V gene TRBV13 combines with J gene TRBJ1-2, with D possibly matching TRBD1 (6 bases). Germline V gene lookup returns CDR1 PRHDT and CDR2 FYEKMQ (reference sequence). V gave up 3 bases and J gave up 7 bases, with 12 bases separating them. The CDR3 loop spans 13 amino acids. As DNA, the CDR3 is TGTGCCAGCAGCTTGGAGGGGGGGAGTGGCTACACCTTC. It translates to CASSLEGGSGYTF. Variable domain in full (rest from reference TRBV13 and TRBJ1-2): AAGVIQSPRHLIKEKRETATLKCYPIPRHDTVYWYQQGPGQDPQFLISFYEKMQSDKGSIPDRFSAQQFSDYHSELNMSSLELGDSALYFCASSLEGGSGYTFGSGTRLTVV.

V gene TRBV7-3 combines with J gene TRBJ1-1, with D unresolved. CDR1 SGHTA and CDR2 FQGTGA come from the germline V gene. Trimming took 5 bases from V and 1 from J, leaving 8 bases between them. CDR3 size: 13 residues. The CDR3 DNA reads as TGTGCCAGCAGCCGGGAATCGAACACTGAAGCTTTCTTT. Translation gives CASSRESNTEAFF.